The T cell receptor beta chain described here comes from a study of shared clonotypes between healthy human individuals. About this clone: Its cognate antigen is unknown.

Trimming removed 6 bases from V and 2 bases from J, with 13 bases in between. Looked up from germline, CDR1 is MRHNA and CDR2 is SNTAGT. The CDR3 consists of 14 residues. Regarding the study as a whole: Relative to their counterparts shared across all four donors, non-shared clonotypes exhibited diminished generation probabilities.

Measured with immunoSEQ multiplex PCR; TCRdb has only the in-frame clones, and not every one. The data contain roughly 2.5 million clones, approximately 94% of them seen just once; the ten biggest clones take up about 0.13%. The clonotype was recovered from a man aged 18 to 29 in good health. Sequencing was done on a sample of naive CD4+ T cells sorted from blood. Subset here: CD45RA+ positively selected. The chain uses TRBV6-4 and TRBJ1-1; tentatively, D is TRBD1 (5 bases). The CDR3 spells CASSDGGFNTEAFF. Written as DNA, the CDR3 is TGTGCCAGCAGCGACGGGGGGTTTAACACTGAAGCTTTCTTT.